The T cell receptor (beta chain) under discussion was sequenced for a study of coeliac disease. Across the study: Coeliac patients had active, refractory type I, or gluten-free-diet-controlled disease. Overall study findings and caveats: Few TRB amino acid sequences were shared between samples; most were unique.

Some clones are missing from TCRdb's copy, which holds only in-frame ones; the method was immunoSEQ multiplex PCR. The sample records some 8,700 clones, more than 55% being singletons. This CDR3 is 17 amino acids long. J was trimmed by 5 bases and V by 2 bases; bases with no gene match: 11. Germline values: CDR1 LNHNV, CDR2 YYDKDF (reference sequence). Worth noting for this clone: Its specificity is unknown.

This sequence joins TRBV15 and TRBJ2-3, with 9 bases aligning to TRBD1. Sequences were obtained from intraepithelial lymphocytes from the gut. The TCR was taken from a woman aged 60-70 years with celiac disease. For the CDR3, the DNA is TGTGCCACCAGCAGACTGTCCCCCGGGACAGGGAAAGATACGCAGTATTTT. It is translated as CATSRLSPGTGKDTQYF.